This T cell receptor (beta chain) originates from a study of T cell repertoires in ileal Crohn's disease. Study background: Operated complications were stricturing disease (61%) and penetrating disease (about 39%). Whole-study findings and limits: Endoscopic recurrence occurred in every patient whose clonality exceeded 26.8%. Mucosal expansions were suggested to be mainly CD8 T cells.

About this clone: The antigen is unknown.

Included were adult ileal or ileocolonic Crohn's patients indicated for ileocolonic resection. The repertoire was sequenced with immunoSEQ multiplex PCR; TCRdb's copy has only in-frame clones and lacks some. The sample carries roughly 14,000 clones, about 71% recorded once. This CDR3 region has 13 residues. Germline V CDR1 and CDR2: GTSNPN, SVGIG (reference sequence). Trimming removed 4 bases from V and 6 bases from J, with 15 bases in between. The chain couples TRBV30 to TRBJ1-2, with D possibly matching TRBD1 (5 bases). The sequenced sample was ileal tissue. This sequence was found in an adult with Crohn's disease. This CDR3 is CAWTVGARDGYTF. The CDR3 bases are TGTGCCTGGACCGTAGGGGCAAGGGATGGCTACACCTTC.